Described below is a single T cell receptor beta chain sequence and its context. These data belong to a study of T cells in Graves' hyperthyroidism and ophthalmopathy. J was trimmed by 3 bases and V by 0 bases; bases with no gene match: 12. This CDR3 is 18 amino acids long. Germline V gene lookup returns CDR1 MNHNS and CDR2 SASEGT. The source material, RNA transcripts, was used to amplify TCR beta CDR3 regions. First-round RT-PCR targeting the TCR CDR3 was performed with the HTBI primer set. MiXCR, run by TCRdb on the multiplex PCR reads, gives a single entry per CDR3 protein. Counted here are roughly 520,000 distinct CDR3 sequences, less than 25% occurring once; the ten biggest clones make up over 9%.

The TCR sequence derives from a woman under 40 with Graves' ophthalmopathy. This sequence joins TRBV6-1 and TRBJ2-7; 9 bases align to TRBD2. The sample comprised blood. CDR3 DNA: TGTGCCAGCAGTGAAGCACCATGGGTAGCGGGAGCTAACTACGAGCAGTACTTC. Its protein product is CASSEAPWVAGANYEQYF.